This T cell receptor beta chain emerged from a study of OX40 agonist ivuxolimab in advanced cancers. Trimming took 0 bases from V and 4 from J, leaving 12 bases between them. Germline CDR1 is LGHNA and CDR2 is YNFKEQ. The CDR3 contains 16 residues. Repertoires were generated with immunoSEQ multiplex PCR, while TCRdb's copy carries only in-frame clones and drops some. The table includes fewer than 85,000 clones, roughly nine tenths detected once. If patients had autoimmune disease history or systemic immunosuppression, they were excluded. Here the sequenced sample was CD4+ or CD8+ T cells sorted from blood, taken in a trial of the OX40 agonist ivuxolimab. The chain has TRBV4-2 and TRBJ1-4; D gene uncertain. The source of this sequence is an adult with an advanced solid tumor such as melanoma, head and neck, liver or kidney cancer. CDR3 in amino acids: CASSQDPSRFNEKLFF. CDR3 DNA sequence: TGTGCCAGCAGCCAAGATCCTTCGAGGTTTAATGAAAAACTGTTTTTT.